Below, 10 T cell receptor beta chains from the same sample are listed, as sequenced in a study of siplizumab effects on memory and regulatory T cells. Method: immunoSEQ multiplex PCR; TCRdb's copy keeps in-frame clones and lacks some. The sample has more than 85,000 clones, approximately 90% seen once; the top ten hold 0.85% to 1.3%. Sample: CD4+ T cells sorted from blood. Receptors were obtained from a human donor in good health.

The V gene is TRBV29-1, the J gene TRBJ2-7; the match to TRBD2 covers 7 bases. This CDR3 spans 12 amino acids. Trimming at V came to 4 bases and at J to 3 bases, leaving 3 bases not matched to a gene. Germline V lookup: CDR1 SQVTM, CDR2 ANQGSEA. CDR3 DNA sequence: TGCAGCGTTGTTGGCGGGAGCTACGAGCAGTACTTC. As protein: CSVVGGSYEQYF.

The genes are TRBV6-6 and TRBJ1-2; no firm D call. This CDR3 has 14 residues. Germline V gives CDR1 MNHNY, CDR2 SVGAGI (reference sequence). Trimming stripped 2 bases from V and 3 bases from J, with 10 bases between. The CDR3 DNA reads as TGTGCCAGCAGTTACAGGGAGAGGGACTATGGCTACACCTTC. Its translation is CASSYRERDYGYTF.

The chain has TRBV6-6 and TRBJ2-1, with D perhaps TRBD1 (5 bases). Germline loops: CDR1 MNHNY, CDR2 SVGAGI (reference sequence). V dropped 6 bases and J dropped 8 bases, with 20 bases sitting between them. This CDR3 is built from 15 residues. CDR3 nucleotides: TGTGCCAGCAGCCCAGACAGAGCGATTATGGATGAGCAGTTCTTC. Residues: CASSPDRAIMDEQFF.

The chain couples TRBV5-1 to TRBJ2-2; 11 bases line up with TRBD1. The CDR3 contains 17 residues. The junction had 8 bases not matched to a gene; V was cut back by 3 bases and J by 4 bases. The germline CDR1 and CDR2 sequences are SGHRS and YFSETQ. The CDR3 DNA reads TGCGCCAGCAGCTCACACCGGGACAGGGGGGCCACCGGGGAGCTGTTTTTT. Residues: CASSSHRDRGATGELFF.

This clone appeared once. The chain employs TRBV20-1 and TRBJ1-1; no clear D gene. CDR3 length: 11 amino acids. V lost 3 bases to trimming and J lost 5 bases, with 7 bases between them. Germline V gives CDR1 DFQATT, CDR2 SNEGSKA (reference sequence). CDR3 nucleotide sequence: TGCAGTGCTAGTCTTAGTACTGAAGCTTTCTTT. It encodes CSASLSTEAFF.

In DNA form, the CDR3 reads TGTGCCAGCAGCCCGGGACTAGCGCCGCAGACCCAGTACTTC. Translating gives CASSPGLAPQTQYF. The gene calls are TRBV5-4 and TRBJ2-5; 10 bases agree with TRBD2. Losses at the gene ends were 4 bases for V and 6 bases for J; bases not matched to a gene: 6. The germline V gene has CDR1 SGHNT and CDR2 YYREEE (reference sequence). The CDR3 consists of 14 residues.

This CDR3 is CASSYPRRSTEAFF. In nucleotides, the CDR3 is TGTGCCAGCAGCTACCCTCGGAGGAGCACTGAAGCTTTCTTT. This chain links TRBV7-6 with TRBJ1-1; D remains unclear. The V gene lost 4 bases and the J gene lost 4 bases, with 13 bases spanning the gap. Germline V CDR1 and CDR2: SGHVS, FNYEAQ. This CDR3 has 14 residues.

The chain combines TRBV30 with TRBJ1-2, with 7 bases identical to TRBD1. V dropped 0 bases and J dropped 11; count of bases not matched to a gene: 9. The CDR3 covers 13 residues. Germline V gene data show CDR1 as GTSNPN and CDR2 as SVGIG (reference sequence). The DNA of the CDR3 is TGTGCCTGGAGTGTACTGGCAGGGGGGAGTTACACCTTC. This gives the protein CAWSVLAGGSYTF.

The rearrangement joins TRBV19 to TRBJ2-7; D is uncertain. The germline gives CDR1 LNHDA, CDR2 SQIVND (reference sequence). This CDR3 is built from 15 residues. The germline V and J ends were trimmed by 2 bases and 4 bases, with 15 bases remaining between them. The CDR3 nucleotides are TGTGCCAGTAGTATATTTGCAGGATTGAATTACGAGCAGTACTTC. Protein: CASSIFAGLNYEQYF.

This chain uses TRBV19 with TRBJ1-1; possibly TRBD1 for D (5 bases). Trimming stripped 4 bases from V and 4 bases from J, with 13 bases between. This CDR3 comprises 14 residues. Germline CDR1 LNHDA, CDR2 SQIVND (reference sequence). The DNA for the CDR3 is TGTGCCAGTAGTAATCGGGGGGGGAGCACTGAAGCTTTCTTT. Its protein product is CASSNRGGSTEAFF.